Here is one T cell receptor beta chain with its context. Germline V gives CDR1 MNHEY, CDR2 SMNVEV (reference sequence). The ends were cut back, 3 bases at V and 5 bases at J, with 14 bases in the middle. CDR3 length: 14 residues. This entry is derived from a study of blood T cell repertoires in COVID-19. The wider study: The study drew acute and convalescent COVID-19 samples from the United States, Italy and Spain. From T cells, B-cell-depleted T cells, or PBMCs came the material, which was cDNA or gDNA.

In the authors' methods: Estimated nucleated cell counts came from reference gene primer amplification. Data came from immunoSEQ multiplex PCR; TCRdb stores just in-frame clones and leaves some out. V and J calls and clone size come straight from that table; D and trimming were deduced from the DNA. The sample contains 35,000 to 50,000 clones, approximately 85% of which appear only once. The clonotype comes from a man aged 55 to 70 with acute or convalescent COVID-19. The chain combines TRBV27 with TRBJ2-7, with a weak D call TRBD1 (5 bases). Sequencing used peripheral blood. The CDR3 DNA sequence: TGTGCCAGCAGTTTCGGGCAGGGTGAGCACGAGCAGTACTTC. Encoded protein: CASSFGQGEHEQYF.